One T cell receptor (beta chain) is described in this entry. It lacks a known antigen. Base-call qualities are not available, and no considerably larger clone is one nucleotide away. For sequencing of the TCRbeta CDR3 region, genomic DNA was extracted from the sorted cells. The immunoSEQ Assay was used to sequence the TCRbeta CDR3 regions. Not all clones reach the TCRdb copy of this immuneACCESS table, which keeps in-frame sequences only. Checked studies attribute under half of the gap to unresolved V genes and leave the rest unexplained. This sample is represented by about 38,000 clones; over 60% of them were singletons. The biggest ten clones account for around 13% of the sample. Patients with autoimmune disease history or receiving systemic immunosuppression were excluded from the trial. In every dose cohort, peripheral blood was drawn for TCR sequencing at baseline, cycle 4 day 1, and cycle 7 day 1. Samples were obtained from an open-label, multicenter, first-in-human phase I dose-escalation trial of ivuxolimab. Adults with locally advanced or metastatic melanoma, renal cell, hepatocellular, or head and neck squamous cell carcinoma were enrolled in the trial. Before TCR sequencing, CD4+ and CD8+ T cells were separately sorted from peripheral blood.

This specimen comes from a study of OX40 agonist ivuxolimab in advanced cancers. With respect to the entire study: Ivuxolimab was an agonistic, fully human IgG2 monoclonal antibody directed against OX40 (CD134), a costimulatory receptor. Partial responses occurred in three dose-escalation patients, of whom one had hepatocellular carcinoma and two had cutaneous melanoma. The paper covers the monotherapy dose-escalation part of the phase I ivuxolimab trial, which included N ≈ 57 patients. Intravenous ivuxolimab was administered to patients every 2 weeks at six dose levels: 0.01, 0.1, 0.3, 1.5, 3 and 10 mg/kg. Of the roughly 50 dose-escalation patients, hepatocellular carcinoma was present in about 19, melanoma in around 15, renal cell carcinoma in 9 and head and neck cancer in 9. Peripheral TCRbeta sequencing was intended to test whether TCR sequence diversity was altered and clonal T-cell expansion was caused by ivuxolimab. Prior anti-PD-1, anti-PD-L1 or anti-CTLA-4 therapy was permitted, and checkpoint inhibitors had been received by around 39% of dose-escalation patients. In the dose-escalation cohort, over 65% of patients were male, and the mean age was about 55 years, with a range of about 20 to 90. General study outcomes and caveats: The antigen specificity of the clonally expanded peripheral T cells was not determined. After ivuxolimab, expanded clones were on average more numerous among CD8+ T cells than among CD4+ T cells. Low levels of normalized T-cell clonal expansion were also seen in some nonresponding patients. At doses from 0.1 to 3.0 mg/kg, clonal expansion was seen in both CD4+ and CD8+ blood T cells between baseline and week 6. Partial responders in the 0.1-3.0 mg/kg groups had among the lowest normalized peripheral clonal expansion, especially among CD8+ T cells.

CDR1 and CDR2, per the germline V gene, are SNHLY and FYNNEI. V was cut back by 3 bases and J by 4 bases, leaving a gap of 12 bases between them. The CDR3 spans 14 residues, from the cysteine through the phenylalanine. Kept here is only the CDR3 DNA, which spans 42 bases and is read in frame from base 1. Sequencing used CD4+ or CD8+ T cells sorted from blood, obtained in a trial of the OX40 agonist ivuxolimab. This receptor chain uses TRBV2 and TRBJ1-2, with no reliable assignment of the D segment. This receptor was obtained from an adult with an advanced solid tumor such as melanoma, head and neck, liver or kidney cancer. The CDR3 region has the sequence CASSENGQVYGYTF. The bases read TGTGCCAGCAGTGAGAATGGCCAGGTCTATGGCTACACCTTC.